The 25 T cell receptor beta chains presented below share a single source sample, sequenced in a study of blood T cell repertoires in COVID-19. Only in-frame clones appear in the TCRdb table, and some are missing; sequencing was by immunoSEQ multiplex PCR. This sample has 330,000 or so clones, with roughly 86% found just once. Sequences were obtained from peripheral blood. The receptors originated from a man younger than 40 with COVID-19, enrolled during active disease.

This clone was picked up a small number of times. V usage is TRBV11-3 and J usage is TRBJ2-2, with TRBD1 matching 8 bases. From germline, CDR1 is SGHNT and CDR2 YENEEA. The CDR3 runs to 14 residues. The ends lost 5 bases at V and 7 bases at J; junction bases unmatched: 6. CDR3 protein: CASSARQGFGELFF. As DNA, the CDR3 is TGTGCCAGCAGCGCCCGACAGGGGTTCGGGGAGCTGTTTTTT.

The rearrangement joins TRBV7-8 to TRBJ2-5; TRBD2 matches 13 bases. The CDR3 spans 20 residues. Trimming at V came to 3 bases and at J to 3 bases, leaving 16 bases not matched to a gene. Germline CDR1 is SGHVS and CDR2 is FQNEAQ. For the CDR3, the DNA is TGTGCCAGCAGCTTTCCGGGACAGGGACTAGCGGGGATATCCAAAGAGACCCAGTACTTC. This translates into CASSFPGQGLAGISKETQYF.

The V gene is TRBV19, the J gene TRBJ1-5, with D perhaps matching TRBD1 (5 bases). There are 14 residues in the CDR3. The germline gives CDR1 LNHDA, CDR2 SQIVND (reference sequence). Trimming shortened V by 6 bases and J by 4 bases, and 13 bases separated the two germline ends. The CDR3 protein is CASSRREGNQPQHF. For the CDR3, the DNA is TGTGCCAGTAGCCGGCGGGAGGGGAATCAGCCCCAGCATTTT.

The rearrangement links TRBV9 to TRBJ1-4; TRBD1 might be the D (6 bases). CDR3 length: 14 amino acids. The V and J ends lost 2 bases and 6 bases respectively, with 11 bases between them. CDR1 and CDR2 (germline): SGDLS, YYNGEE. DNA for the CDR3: TGTGCCAGCAGCGTTGACACAGGGTATGAAAAACTGTTTTTT. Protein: CASSVDTGYEKLFF.

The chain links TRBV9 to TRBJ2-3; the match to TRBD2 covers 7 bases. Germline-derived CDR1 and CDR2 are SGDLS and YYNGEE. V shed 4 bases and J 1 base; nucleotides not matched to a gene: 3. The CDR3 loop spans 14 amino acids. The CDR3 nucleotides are TGTGCCAGCAGCCAGCGGGGAGGCACAGATACGCAGTATTTT. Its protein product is CASSQRGGTDTQYF.

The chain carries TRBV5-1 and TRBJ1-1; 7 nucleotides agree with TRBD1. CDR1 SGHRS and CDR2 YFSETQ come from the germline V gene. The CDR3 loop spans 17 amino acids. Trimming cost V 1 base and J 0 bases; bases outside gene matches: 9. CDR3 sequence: CASSLMKGGGMNTEAFF. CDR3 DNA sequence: TGCGCCAGCAGCTTGATGAAAGGGGGCGGCATGAACACTGAAGCTTTCTTT.

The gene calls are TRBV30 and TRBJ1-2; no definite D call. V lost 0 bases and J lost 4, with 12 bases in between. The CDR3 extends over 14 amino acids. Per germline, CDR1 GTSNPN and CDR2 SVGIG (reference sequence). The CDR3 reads CAWSVQPPTYGYTF. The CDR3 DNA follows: TGTGCCTGGAGTGTACAACCCCCCACCTATGGCTACACCTTC. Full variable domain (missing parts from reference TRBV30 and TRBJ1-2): SQTIHQWPATLVQPVGSPLSLECTVEGTSNPNLYWYRQAAGRGLQLLFYSVGIGQISSEVPQNLSASRPQDRQFILSSKKLLLSDSGFYLCAWSVQPPTYGYTFGSGTRLTVV.

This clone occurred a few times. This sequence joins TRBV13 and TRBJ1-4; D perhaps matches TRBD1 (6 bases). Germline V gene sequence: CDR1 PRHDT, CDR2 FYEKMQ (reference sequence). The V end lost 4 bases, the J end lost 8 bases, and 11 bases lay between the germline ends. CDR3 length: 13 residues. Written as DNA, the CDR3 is TGTGCCAGCAGCTCCCCGAGGGGGGAAAAACTGTTTTTT. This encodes CASSSPRGEKLFF.

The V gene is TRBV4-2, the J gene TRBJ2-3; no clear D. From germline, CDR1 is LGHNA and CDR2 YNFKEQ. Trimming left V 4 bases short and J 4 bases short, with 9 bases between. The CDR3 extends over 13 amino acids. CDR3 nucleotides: TGTGCCAGCAGCCCCGATCGGTCAGATACGCAGTATTTT. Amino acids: CASSPDRSDTQYF.

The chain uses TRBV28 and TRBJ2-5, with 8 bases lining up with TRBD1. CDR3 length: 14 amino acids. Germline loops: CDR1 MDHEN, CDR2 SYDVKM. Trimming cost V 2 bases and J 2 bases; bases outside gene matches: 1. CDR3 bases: TGTGCCAGCAGTTTACAGGGGGCGCAAGAGACCCAGTACTTC. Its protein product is CASSLQGAQETQYF. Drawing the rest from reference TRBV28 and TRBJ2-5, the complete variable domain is DVKVTQSSRYLVKRTGEKVFLECVQDMDHENMFWYRQDPGLGLRLIYFSYDVKMKEKGDIPEGYSVSREKKERFSLILESASTNQTSMYLCASSLQGAQETQYFGPGTRLLVL.

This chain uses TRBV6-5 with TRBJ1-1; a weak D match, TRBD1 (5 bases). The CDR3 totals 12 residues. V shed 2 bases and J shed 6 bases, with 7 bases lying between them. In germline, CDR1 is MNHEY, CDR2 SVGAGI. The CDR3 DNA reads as TGTGCCAGCAGTTACATAGGGGCTGAAGCTTTCTTT. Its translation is CASSYIGAEAFF.

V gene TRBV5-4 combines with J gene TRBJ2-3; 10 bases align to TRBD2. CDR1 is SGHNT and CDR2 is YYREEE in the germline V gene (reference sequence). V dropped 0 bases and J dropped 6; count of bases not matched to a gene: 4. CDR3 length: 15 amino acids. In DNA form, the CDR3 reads TGTGCCAGCAGCTTGGCTAGCGGGAGAAGGGATACGCAGTATTTT. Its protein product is CASSLASGRRDTQYF.

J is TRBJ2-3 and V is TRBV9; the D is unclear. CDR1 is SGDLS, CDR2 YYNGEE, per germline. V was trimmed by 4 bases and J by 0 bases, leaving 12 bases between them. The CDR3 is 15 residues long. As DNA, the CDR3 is TGTGCCAGCAGCCCAGACTTGTCTAGCACAGATACGCAGTATTTT. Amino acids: CASSPDLSSTDTQYF.

This chain's CDR3 is CASKSLPGLAGDPYEQYF. CDR3 in DNA: TGTGCCAGCAAATCCCTCCCGGGGCTAGCGGGAGATCCCTACGAGCAGTACTTC. This chain connects TRBV27 to TRBJ2-7; 10 bases match TRBD2. Germline CDR1 and CDR2: MNHEY and SMNVEV (reference sequence). With V trimmed by 7 bases and J by 2 bases, 17 bases remained unmatched. The CDR3 contains 18 residues.

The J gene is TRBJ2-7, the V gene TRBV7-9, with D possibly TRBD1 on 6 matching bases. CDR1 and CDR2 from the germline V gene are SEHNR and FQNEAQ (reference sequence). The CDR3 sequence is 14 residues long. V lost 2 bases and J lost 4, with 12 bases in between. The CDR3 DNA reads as TGTGCCAGCAGCTTACCGGGACAACTTTACGAGCAGTACTTC. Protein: CASSLPGQLYEQYF. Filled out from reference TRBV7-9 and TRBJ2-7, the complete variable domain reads DTGVSQNPRHKITKRGQNVTFRCDPISEHNRLYWYRQTLGQGPEFLTYFQNEAQLEKSRLLSDRFSAERPKGSFSTLEIQRTEQGDSAMYLCASSLPGQLYEQYFGPGTRLTVT.

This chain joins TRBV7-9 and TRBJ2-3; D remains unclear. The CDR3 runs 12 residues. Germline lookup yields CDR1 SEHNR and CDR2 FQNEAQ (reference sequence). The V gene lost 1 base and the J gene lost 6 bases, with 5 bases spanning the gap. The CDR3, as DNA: TGTGCCAGCAGCTTAGATGAGGATACGCAGTATTTT. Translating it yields CASSLDEDTQYF.

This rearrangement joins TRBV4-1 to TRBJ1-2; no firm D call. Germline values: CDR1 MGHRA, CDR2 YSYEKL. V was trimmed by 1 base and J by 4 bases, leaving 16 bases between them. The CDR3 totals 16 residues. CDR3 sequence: CASSQGGLQPFYGYTF. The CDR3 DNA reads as TGCGCCAGCAGCCAAGGAGGCCTACAACCATTCTATGGCTACACCTTC.

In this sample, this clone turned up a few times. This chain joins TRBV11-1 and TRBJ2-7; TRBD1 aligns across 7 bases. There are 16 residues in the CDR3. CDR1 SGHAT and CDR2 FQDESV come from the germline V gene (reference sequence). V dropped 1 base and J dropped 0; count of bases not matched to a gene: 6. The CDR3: CASSLGRDRFSYEQYF. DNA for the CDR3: TGTGCCAGCAGCTTAGGCCGGGACAGATTCTCCTACGAGCAGTACTTC.

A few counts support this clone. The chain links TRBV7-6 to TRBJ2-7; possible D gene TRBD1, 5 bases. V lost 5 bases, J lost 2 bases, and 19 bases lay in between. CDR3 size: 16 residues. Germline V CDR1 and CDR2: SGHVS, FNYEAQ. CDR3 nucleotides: TGTGCCAGCAGCCATCAGGGCACTTCTAAGACCTACGAGCAGTACTTC. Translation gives CASSHQGTSKTYEQYF. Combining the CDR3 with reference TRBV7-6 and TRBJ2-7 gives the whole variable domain GAGVSQSPRYKVTKRGQDVALRCDPISGHVSLYWYRQALGQGPEFLTYFNYEAQQDKSGLPNDRFSAERPEGSISTLTIQRTEQRDSAMYRCASSHQGTSKTYEQYFGPGTRLTVT.

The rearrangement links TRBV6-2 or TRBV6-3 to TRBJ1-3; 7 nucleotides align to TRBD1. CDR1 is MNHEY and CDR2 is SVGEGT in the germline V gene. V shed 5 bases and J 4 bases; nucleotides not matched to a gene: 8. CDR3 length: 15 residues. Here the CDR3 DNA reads TGTGCCAGCAGTAACAGGGGAACGTTCGGAAACACCATATATTTT. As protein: CASSNRGTFGNTIYF.

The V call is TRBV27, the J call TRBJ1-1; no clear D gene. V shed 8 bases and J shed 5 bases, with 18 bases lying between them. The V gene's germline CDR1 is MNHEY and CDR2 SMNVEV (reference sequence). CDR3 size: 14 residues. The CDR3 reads CASRVAHAVTEAFF. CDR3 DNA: TGTGCCAGCCGTGTGGCCCATGCGGTGACTGAAGCTTTCTTT.

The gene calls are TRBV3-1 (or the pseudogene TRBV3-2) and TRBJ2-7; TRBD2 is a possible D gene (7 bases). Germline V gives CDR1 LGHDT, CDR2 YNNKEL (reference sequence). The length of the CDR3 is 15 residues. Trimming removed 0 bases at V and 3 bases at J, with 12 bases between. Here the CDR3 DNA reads TGTGCCAGCAGCCAAGAGGAGGGGGGGCACTACGAGCAGTACTTC. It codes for CASSQEEGGHYEQYF.

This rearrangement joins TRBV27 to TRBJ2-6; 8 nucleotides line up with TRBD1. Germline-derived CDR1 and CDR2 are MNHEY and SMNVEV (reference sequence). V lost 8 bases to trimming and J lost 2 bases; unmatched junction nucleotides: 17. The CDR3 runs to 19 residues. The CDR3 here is CASRFHGAGGWTGANVLTF. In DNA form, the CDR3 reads TGTGCCAGCCGCTTCCACGGGGCAGGGGGCTGGACTGGGGCCAACGTCCTGACTTTC.

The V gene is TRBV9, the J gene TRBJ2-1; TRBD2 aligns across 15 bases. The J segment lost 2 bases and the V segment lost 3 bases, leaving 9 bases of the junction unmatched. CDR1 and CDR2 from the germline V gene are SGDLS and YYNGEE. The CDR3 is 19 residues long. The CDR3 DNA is TGTGCCAGCAGCGGGAATCCGGGACTAGCGGGGGGTCCCTACAATGAGCAGTTCTTC. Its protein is CASSGNPGLAGGPYNEQFF.

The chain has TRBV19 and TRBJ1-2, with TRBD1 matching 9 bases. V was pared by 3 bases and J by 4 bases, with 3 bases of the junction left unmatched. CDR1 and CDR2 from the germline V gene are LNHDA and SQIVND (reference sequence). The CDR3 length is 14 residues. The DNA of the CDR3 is TGTGCCAGTAGTATGGGACAGGGATTCTATGGCTACACCTTC. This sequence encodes CASSMGQGFYGYTF.